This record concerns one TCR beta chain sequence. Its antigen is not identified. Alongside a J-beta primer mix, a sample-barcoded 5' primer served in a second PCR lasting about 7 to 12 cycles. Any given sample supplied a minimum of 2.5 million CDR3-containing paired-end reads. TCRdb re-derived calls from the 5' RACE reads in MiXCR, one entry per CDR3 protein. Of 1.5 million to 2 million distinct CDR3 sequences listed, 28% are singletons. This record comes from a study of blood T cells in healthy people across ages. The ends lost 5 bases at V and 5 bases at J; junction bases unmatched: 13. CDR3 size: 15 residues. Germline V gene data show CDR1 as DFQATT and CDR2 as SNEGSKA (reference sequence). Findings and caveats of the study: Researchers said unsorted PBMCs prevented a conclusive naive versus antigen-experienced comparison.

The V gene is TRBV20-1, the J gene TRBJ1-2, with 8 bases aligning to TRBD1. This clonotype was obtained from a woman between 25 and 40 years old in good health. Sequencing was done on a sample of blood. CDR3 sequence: CSARPPGQVFYGYTF. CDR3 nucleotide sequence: TGCAGTGCTCGACCTCCGGGACAGGTCTTTTATGGCTACACCTTC.